The rows below give T cell receptor beta chains drawn from one sample of a study of Ad26.COV2.S vaccination and SARS-CoV-2 variants. Profiled with immunoSEQ multiplex PCR; TCRdb holds only in-frame clones, not every one. The sample contains 300,000 to 400,000 clones, 88% of which appear only once. Material: peripheral blood, obtained in a trial of Ad26.COV2.S vaccine versus placebo. Every receptor here comes from a person aged 18-60 years who received the Ad26.COV2.S COVID-19 vaccine or a placebo. The CDR3 runs from the conserved cysteine through the conserved F or W. Fields, in order: clone size, V gene, J gene, D gene, CDR3 protein, CDR3 DNA. The D gene is left open where the match is weak. Only part of the rows carry a size: once, few, many, or a class if the clone is expanded.

.	TRBV2	TRBJ1-1	.	CASSGRDYVRAFF	TGTGCCAGCAGTGGCCGGGACTATGTGCGAGCTTTCTTT
.	TRBV7-3	TRBJ1-2	.	CASSLLPTDGYTF	TGTGCCAGCAGCTTGCTCCCCACAGATGGCTACACCTTC
.	TRBV12-3/TRBV12-4	TRBJ2-1	.	CASSPLRGYEQFF	TGTGCCAGCAGTCCCCTACGAGGTTATGAGCAGTTCTTC
.	TRBV19	TRBJ1-5	.	CASSIVSGYQPQHF	TGTGCCAGTAGTATTGTGTCGGGGTATCAGCCCCAGCATTTT
.	TRBV19	TRBJ1-1	.	CASRLSGKLNTEAFF	TGTGCCAGTAGACTTTCAGGGAAATTGAACACTGAAGCTTTCTTT
.	TRBV5-4	TRBJ1-1	TRBD1	CASSTTGGGREAFF	TGTGCCAGCAGCACCACAGGGGGAGGCCGTGAAGCTTTCTTT
.	TRBV4-3	TRBJ1-6	.	CASSQGGRSPLHF	TGCGCCAGCAGCCAAGGGGGAAGGTCACCCCTCCACTTT
.	TRBV19	TRBJ2-3	TRBD2	CASSLGLAGVTDTQYF	TGTGCCAGTAGTTTAGGACTAGCGGGGGTCACAGATACGCAGTATTTT
.	TRBV6-5	TRBJ2-1	TRBD2	CASSYPRTSGRYEQFF	TGTGCCAGCAGTTATCCCAGGACTAGCGGGAGATATGAGCAGTTCTTC
.	TRBV7-3	TRBJ2-3	TRBD2	CATTQISGSTDTQYF	TGTGCCACTACGCAAATTAGCGGGAGCACAGATACGCAGTATTTT
few	TRBV19	TRBJ1-1	.	CASSTSGNLNTEAFF	TGTGCCAGTAGTACCTCAGGGAACCTGAACACTGAAGCTTTCTTT
once	TRBV7-6	TRBJ2-2	.	CASSLTLVYGELFF	TGTGCCAGCAGCTTAACACTGGTCTACGGGGAGCTGTTTTTT
.	TRBV27	TRBJ1-6	TRBD1	CASSSLDRGDSPLHF	TGTGCCAGCAGTTCCCTGGACAGGGGAGATTCACCCCTCCACTTT
.	TRBV20-1	TRBJ1-2	.	CSASSQGQGNGYTF	TGCAGTGCTAGTTCACAGGGCCAGGGGAACGGCTACACCTTC
.	TRBV6-2/TRBV6-3	TRBJ2-5	.	CASSLQTGRPRETQYF	TGTGCCAGCAGTTTACAAACCGGACGGCCGAGAGAGACCCAGTACTTC
.	TRBV18	TRBJ1-1	TRBD1	CASSGGQEREAFF	TGTGCCAGCTCAGGGGGACAGGAAAGGGAAGCTTTCTTT
.	TRBV28	TRBJ1-1	.	CASSFMGTAFF	TGTGCCAGCAGTTTCATGGGGACAGCTTTCTTT
.	TRBV18	TRBJ2-7	.	CASSPTTGYNEQYF	TGTGCCAGCTCACCTACTACAGGGTATAACGAGCAGTACTTC
.	TRBV27	TRBJ1-2	.	CASSLQAKTNYGYTF	TGTGCCAGCAGTTTACAGGCGAAGACTAACTATGGCTACACCTTC
.	TRBV27	TRBJ2-1	.	CASSLSTSSSSYNEQFF	TGTGCCAGCAGTTTATCAACTAGTTCGAGCTCCTACAATGAGCAGTTCTTC
once	TRBV7-3	TRBJ2-2	.	CASSLGQANTGELFF	TGTGCCAGCAGCTTGGGTCAAGCGAACACCGGGGAGCTGTTTTTT
.	TRBV6-5	TRBJ1-1	TRBD1	CASKRQGADEAFF	TGTGCCAGCAAAAGACAGGGGGCTGACGAAGCTTTCTTT
.	TRBV10-3	TRBJ2-5	.	CAIAGNRETQYF	TGTGCCATCGCAGGGAATCGGGAGACCCAGTACTTC
.	TRBV27	TRBJ2-7	TRBD1	CASSPGQDAIGQYF	TGTGCCAGCAGCCCCGGACAGGACGCGATTGGGCAGTACTTC
.	TRBV12-3/TRBV12-4	TRBJ1-5	.	CASSLGSQPQHF	TGTGCCAGCAGTTTGGGGAGTCAGCCCCAGCATTTT
.	TRBV29-1	TRBJ2-6	.	CSVEGASGANVLTF	TGCAGCGTTGAAGGGGCATCTGGGGCCAACGTCCTGACTTTC
.	TRBV4-2	TRBJ2-4	TRBD1	CASSQGNRGENIQYF	TGTGCCAGCAGCCAAGGTAACAGGGGGGAAAACATTCAGTACTTC
.	TRBV4-3	TRBJ2-7	TRBD2	CASSQGLAGGLYF	TGCGCCAGCAGCCAAGGCCTAGCGGGGGGACTTTACTTC
.	TRBV15	TRBJ1-1	.	CATSEGNTEAFF	TGTGCCACCAGCGAGGGAAACACTGAAGCTTTCTTT
.	TRBV6-5	TRBJ2-5	.	CASSYSWPPLAQYF	TGTGCCAGCAGTTACTCGTGGCCGCCGTTGGCCCAGTACTTC
.	TRBV7-3	TRBJ2-2	.	CASGHRVNTGELFF	TGTGCCAGCGGTCACAGGGTAAACACCGGGGAGCTGTTTTTT
.	TRBV25-1	TRBJ2-5	.	CASSVGQAEQETQYF	TGTGCCAGCAGCGTCGGCCAGGCGGAACAAGAGACCCAGTACTTC
.	TRBV7-2	TRBJ1-2	TRBD1	CASSLRGPNYGYTF	TGTGCCAGCTCGCTGAGGGGGCCTAACTATGGCTACACCTTC
.	TRBV7-3	TRBJ2-3	.	CASSQLASDTQYF	TGTGCCAGCAGCCAGCTAGCATCTGATACGCAGTATTTT
.	TRBV5-6	TRBJ2-7	.	CASSLSGTYEQYF	TGTGCCAGCAGCTTGTCTGGGACCTACGAGCAGTACTTC
few	TRBV6-6	TRBJ1-5	.	CASRDSNQPQHF	TGTGCCAGCCGGGACAGCAATCAGCCCCAGCATTTT
.	TRBV28	TRBJ2-2	.	CASSRAPRAGELFF	TGTGCCAGCTCTCGGGCGCCCCGCGCCGGGGAGCTGTTTTTT
.	TRBV20-1	TRBJ1-1	.	CSATPDIEAFF	TGCAGTGCTACCCCAGACATCGAAGCTTTCTTT
.	TRBV1	TRBJ2-1	.	CTSSQDPPQIPSHYNEQFF	TGCACCAGCAGCCAAGATCCACCACAGATCCCATCTCACTACAATGAGCAGTTCTTC
.	TRBV7-9	TRBJ1-2	.	CASSLTQSTYGYTF	TGTGCCAGCAGCTTAACACAGAGCACCTATGGCTACACCTTC
.	TRBV28	TRBJ2-5	.	CASSLGRKETQYF	TGTGCCAGCAGTTTGGGACGAAAAGAGACCCAGTACTTC
.	TRBV9	TRBJ2-2	.	CASSVVGPGELFF	TGTGCCAGCAGCGTAGTAGGTCCCGGGGAGCTGTTTTTT
.	TRBV6-5	TRBJ1-1	.	CASSEWTEAFF	TGTGCCAGCAGCGAGTGGACTGAAGCTTTCTTT
.	TRBV7-9	TRBJ2-1	.	CASSPIRLALHEQFF	TGTGCCAGCAGCCCGATAAGGCTAGCGCTCCATGAGCAGTTCTTC
.	TRBV28	TRBJ2-7	.	CASSLSSGKQYF	TGTGCCAGCAGTCTATCCTCGGGTAAGCAGTACTTC
.	TRBV27	TRBJ2-5	.	CATYPRTQYF	TGTGCCACCTACCCCAGGACCCAGTACTTC
.	TRBV9	TRBJ2-7	.	CASSVEGSEQYF	TGTGCCAGCAGCGTGGAGGGGAGCGAGCAGTACTTC
.	TRBV7-8	TRBJ1-2	.	CASSLAGFKGFGYTF	TGTGCCAGCAGCTTAGCAGGGTTTAAAGGTTTCGGCTACACCTTC
.	TRBV5-1	TRBJ2-7	TRBD1	CASRGTGFSYEQYF	TGCGCCAGCAGGGGGACAGGGTTCTCCTACGAGCAGTACTTC